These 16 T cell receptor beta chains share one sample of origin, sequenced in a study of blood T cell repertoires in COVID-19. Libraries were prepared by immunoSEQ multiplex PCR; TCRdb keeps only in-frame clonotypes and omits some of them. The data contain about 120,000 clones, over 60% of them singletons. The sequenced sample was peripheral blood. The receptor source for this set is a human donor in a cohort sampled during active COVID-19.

CDR3 nucleotide sequence: TGTGCCAGTACTAGCGGGCCATATGGCTACACCTTC. This encodes CASTSGPYGYTF. J is TRBJ1-2 and V is TRBV12-3 or TRBV12-4, with D hard to call. The length of the CDR3 is 12 residues. The V and J ends lost 9 bases and 5 bases respectively, with 13 bases between them.

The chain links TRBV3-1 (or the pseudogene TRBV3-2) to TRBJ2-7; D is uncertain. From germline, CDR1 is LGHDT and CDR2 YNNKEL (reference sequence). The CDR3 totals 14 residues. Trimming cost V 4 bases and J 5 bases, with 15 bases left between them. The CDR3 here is CASSPVASLHEQYF. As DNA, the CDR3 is TGTGCCAGCAGCCCAGTTGCCTCCCTCCACGAGCAGTACTTC.

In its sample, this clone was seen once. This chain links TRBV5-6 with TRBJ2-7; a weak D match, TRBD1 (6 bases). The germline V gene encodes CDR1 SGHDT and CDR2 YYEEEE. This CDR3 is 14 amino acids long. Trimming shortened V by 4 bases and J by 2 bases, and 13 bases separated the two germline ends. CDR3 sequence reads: CASSTRDTTYEQYF. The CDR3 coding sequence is TGTGCCAGCAGCACCCGGGACACGACCTACGAGCAGTACTTC.

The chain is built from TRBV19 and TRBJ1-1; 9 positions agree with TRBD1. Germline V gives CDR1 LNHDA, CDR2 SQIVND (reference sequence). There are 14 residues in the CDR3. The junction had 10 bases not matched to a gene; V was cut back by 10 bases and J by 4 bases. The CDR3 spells CATGQGPWGTEAFF. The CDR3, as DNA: TGTGCCACCGGACAGGGGCCTTGGGGCACTGAAGCTTTCTTT.

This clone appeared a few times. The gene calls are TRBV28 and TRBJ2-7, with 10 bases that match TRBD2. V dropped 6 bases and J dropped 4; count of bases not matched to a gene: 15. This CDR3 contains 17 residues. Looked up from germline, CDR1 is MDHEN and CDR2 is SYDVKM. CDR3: CASSLQFGTSDSYEQYF. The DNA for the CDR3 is TGTGCCAGCAGCCTACAGTTTGGGACTAGCGATTCATACGAGCAGTACTTC. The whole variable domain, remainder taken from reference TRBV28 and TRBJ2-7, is DVKVTQSSRYLVKRTGEKVFLECVQDMDHENMFWYRQDPGLGLRLIYFSYDVKMKEKGDIPEGYSVSREKKERFSLILESASTNQTSMYLCASSLQFGTSDSYEQYFGPGTRLTVT.

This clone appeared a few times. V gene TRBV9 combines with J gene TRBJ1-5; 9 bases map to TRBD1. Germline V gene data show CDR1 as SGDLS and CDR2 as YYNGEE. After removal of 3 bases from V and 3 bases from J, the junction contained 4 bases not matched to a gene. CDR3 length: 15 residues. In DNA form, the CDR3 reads TGTGCCAGCAGCGCGGGACAGGGAATCAATCAGCCCCAGCATTTT. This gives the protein CASSAGQGINQPQHF.

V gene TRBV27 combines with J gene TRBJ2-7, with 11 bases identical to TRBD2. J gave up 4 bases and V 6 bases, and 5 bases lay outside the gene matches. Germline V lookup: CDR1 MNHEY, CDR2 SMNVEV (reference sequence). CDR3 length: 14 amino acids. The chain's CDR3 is CASSHSGGAYEQYF. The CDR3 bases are TGTGCCAGCAGCCATAGCGGGGGGGCTTACGAGCAGTACTTC.

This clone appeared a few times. The CDR3 is CASSLRDSHEQYF. As DNA, the CDR3 is TGTGCCAGCAGCCTCCGGGACAGCCACGAGCAGTACTTC. The gene calls are TRBV6-6 and TRBJ2-7; TRBD1 matches 7 bases. The V gene end was trimmed by 6 bases and the J gene end by 5 bases; junction bases not matched to a gene: 7. The CDR3 covers 13 residues. CDR1 is MNHNY, CDR2 SVGAGI, per germline (reference sequence).

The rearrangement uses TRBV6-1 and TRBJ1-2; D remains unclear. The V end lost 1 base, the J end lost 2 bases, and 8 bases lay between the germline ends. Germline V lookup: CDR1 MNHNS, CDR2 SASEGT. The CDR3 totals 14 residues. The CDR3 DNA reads TGTGCCAGCAGTGAAGGCCCCCAGAACTATGGCTACACCTTC. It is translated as CASSEGPQNYGYTF.

CDR3 loop: CASNPYSNQPQHF. The DNA for the CDR3 is TGTGCCAGCAACCCCTATAGCAATCAGCCCCAGCATTTT. The rearrangement uses TRBV6-6 and TRBJ1-5; D ambiguous. Germline CDR1 MNHNY, CDR2 SVGAGI (reference sequence). This CDR3 region has 13 residues. V was shortened by 7 bases and J by 0 bases, with 7 bases between the two germline ends.

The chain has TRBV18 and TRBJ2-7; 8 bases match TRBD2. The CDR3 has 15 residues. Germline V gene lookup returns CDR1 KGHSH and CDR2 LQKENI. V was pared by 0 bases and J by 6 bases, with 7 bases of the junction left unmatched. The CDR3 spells CASSPPGLVGTEQYF. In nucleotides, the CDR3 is TGTGCCAGCTCACCACCGGGACTAGTTGGAACCGAGCAGTACTTC. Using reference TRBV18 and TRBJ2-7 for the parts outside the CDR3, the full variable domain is NAGVMQNPRHLVRRRGQEARLRCSPMKGHSHVYWYRQLPEEGLKFMVYLQKENIIDESGMPKERFSAEFPKEGPSILRIQQVVRGDSAAYFCASSPPGLVGTEQYFGPGTRLTVT.

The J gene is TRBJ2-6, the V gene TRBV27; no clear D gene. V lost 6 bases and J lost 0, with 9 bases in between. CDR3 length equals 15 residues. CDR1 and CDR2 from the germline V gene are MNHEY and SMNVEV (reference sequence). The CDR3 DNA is TGTGCCAGCAGCCGGCGAGGCTCTGGGGCCAACGTCCTGACTTTC. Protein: CASSRRGSGANVLTF.

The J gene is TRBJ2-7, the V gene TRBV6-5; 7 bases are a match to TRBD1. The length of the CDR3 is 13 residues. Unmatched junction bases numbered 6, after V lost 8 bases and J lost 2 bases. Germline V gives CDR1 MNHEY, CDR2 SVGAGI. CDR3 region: CASARDRTYEQYF. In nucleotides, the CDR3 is TGTGCCAGCGCCCGGGACAGAACCTACGAGCAGTACTTC.

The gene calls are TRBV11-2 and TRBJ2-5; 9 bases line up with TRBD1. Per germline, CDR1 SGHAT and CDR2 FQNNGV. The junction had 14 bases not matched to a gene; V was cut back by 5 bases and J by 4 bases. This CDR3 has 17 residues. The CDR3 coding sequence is TGTGCCAGCAGCCCACCCTTACAGGGGGCGCAGGGAGAGACCCAGTACTTC. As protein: CASSPPLQGAQGETQYF.

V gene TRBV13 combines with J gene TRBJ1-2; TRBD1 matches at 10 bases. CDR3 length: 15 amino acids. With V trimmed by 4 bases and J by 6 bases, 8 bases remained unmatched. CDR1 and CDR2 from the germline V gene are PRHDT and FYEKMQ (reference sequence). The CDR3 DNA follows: TGTGCCAGCAGCTCTCTAGGGGGACAGGGGCATGGCTACACCTTC. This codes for CASSSLGGQGHGYTF.

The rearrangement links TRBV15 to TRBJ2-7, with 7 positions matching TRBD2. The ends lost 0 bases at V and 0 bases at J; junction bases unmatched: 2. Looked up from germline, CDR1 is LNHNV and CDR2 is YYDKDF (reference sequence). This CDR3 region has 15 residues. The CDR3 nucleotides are TGTGCCACCAGCAGAGAATCGGGGGGCTCCTACGAGCAGTACTTC. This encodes CATSRESGGSYEQYF.